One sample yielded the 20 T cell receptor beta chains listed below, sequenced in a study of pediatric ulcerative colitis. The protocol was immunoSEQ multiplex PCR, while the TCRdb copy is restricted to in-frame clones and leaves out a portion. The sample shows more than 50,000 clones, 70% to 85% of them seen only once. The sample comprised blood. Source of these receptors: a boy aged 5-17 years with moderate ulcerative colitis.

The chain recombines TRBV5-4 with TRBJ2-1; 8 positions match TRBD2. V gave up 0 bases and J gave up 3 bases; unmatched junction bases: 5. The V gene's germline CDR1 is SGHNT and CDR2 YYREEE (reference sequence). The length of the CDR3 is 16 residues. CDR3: CASSLGSGTSYNEQFF. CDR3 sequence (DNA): TGTGCCAGCAGCTTGGGGTCCGGGACTAGCTACAATGAGCAGTTCTTC. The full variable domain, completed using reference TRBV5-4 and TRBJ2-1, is ETGVTQSPTHLIKTRGQQVTLRCSSQSGHNTVSWYQQALGQGPQFIFQYYREEENGRGNFPPRFSGLQFPNYSSELNVNALELDDSALYLCASSLGSGTSYNEQFFGPGTRLTVL.

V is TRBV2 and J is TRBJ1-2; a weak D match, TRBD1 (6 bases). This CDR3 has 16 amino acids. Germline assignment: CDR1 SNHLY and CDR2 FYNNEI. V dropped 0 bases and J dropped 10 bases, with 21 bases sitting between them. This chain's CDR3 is CASSEAPGTGGSPYTF. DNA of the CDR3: TGTGCCAGCAGTGAAGCGCCAGGTACCGGGGGCAGTCCCTACACCTTC.

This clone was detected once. CDR3 coding DNA: TGTGCCAGCAGCCAAGAAGGGCGGGATGAGCAGTTCTTC. Its translation is CASSQEGRDEQFF. V is TRBV4-2 and J is TRBJ2-1; a possible D gene is TRBD2 (5 bases). Deletions cut 0 bases from V and 8 bases from J, with 8 bases between. Looked up from germline, CDR1 is LGHNA and CDR2 is YNFKEQ. The CDR3 spans 13 residues.

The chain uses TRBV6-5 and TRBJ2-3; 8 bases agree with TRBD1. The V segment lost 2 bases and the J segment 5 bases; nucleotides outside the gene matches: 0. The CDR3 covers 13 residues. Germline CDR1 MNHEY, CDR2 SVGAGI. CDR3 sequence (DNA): TGTGCCAGCAGTTACGACAGGGGAGATACGCAGTATTTT. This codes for CASSYDRGDTQYF.

The CDR3 loop is CASSQGSRGSFLYEQYF. The CDR3 region has the DNA TGCGCCAGCAGTCAAGGTTCCAGGGGATCTTTTCTCTACGAGCAGTACTTC. The chain employs TRBV23-1 and TRBJ2-7; D might be TRBD1 (6 bases). TRBV23-1 is classed as an ORF, of uncertain function. The ends were cut back, 2 bases at V and 3 bases at J, with 20 bases in the middle. The CDR3 spans 17 residues.

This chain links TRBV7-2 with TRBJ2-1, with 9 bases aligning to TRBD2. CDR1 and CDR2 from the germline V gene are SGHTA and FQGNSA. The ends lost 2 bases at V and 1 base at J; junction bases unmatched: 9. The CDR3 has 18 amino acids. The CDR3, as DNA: TGTGCCAGCAGCTTACATCTCCTCCTAGCGGGGTCCTACAATGAGCAGTTCTTC. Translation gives CASSLHLLLAGSYNEQFF.

CDR3 sequence (DNA): TGTGCCAGCAGCGGAGGGACCCAGCGGGTGTCGCAGTATTTT. Its translation: CASSGGTQRVSQYF. This chain uses TRBV5-4 with TRBJ2-3; tentatively, D is TRBD2 (6 bases). Germline values: CDR1 SGHNT, CDR2 YYREEE (reference sequence). This CDR3 region has 14 residues. Trimming cost V 4 bases and J 10 bases, with 19 bases left between them.

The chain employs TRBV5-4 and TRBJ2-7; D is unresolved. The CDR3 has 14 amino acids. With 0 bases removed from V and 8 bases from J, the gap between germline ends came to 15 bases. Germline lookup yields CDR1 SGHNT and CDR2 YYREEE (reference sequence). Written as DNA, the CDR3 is TGTGCCAGCAGCTTGGGCTCTGTCAACGGGCAGCAGTACTTC. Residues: CASSLGSVNGQQYF.

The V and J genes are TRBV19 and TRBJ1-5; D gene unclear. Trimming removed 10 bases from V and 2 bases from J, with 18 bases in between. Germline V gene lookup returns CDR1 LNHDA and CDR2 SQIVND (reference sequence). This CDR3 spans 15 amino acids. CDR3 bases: TGTGCCACCCGGGTGATTACAGAGCGCAATCAGCCCCAGCATTTT. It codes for CATRVITERNQPQHF.

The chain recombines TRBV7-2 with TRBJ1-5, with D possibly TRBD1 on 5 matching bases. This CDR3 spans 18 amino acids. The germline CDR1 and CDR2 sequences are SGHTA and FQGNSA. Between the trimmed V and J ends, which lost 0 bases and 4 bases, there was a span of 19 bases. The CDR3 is CASSLAWAGSQQNQPQHF. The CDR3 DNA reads TGTGCCAGCAGCTTAGCGTGGGCAGGGTCCCAACAAAATCAGCCCCAGCATTTT. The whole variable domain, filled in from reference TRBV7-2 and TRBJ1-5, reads GAGVSQSPSNKVTEKGKDVELRCDPISGHTALYWYRQSLGQGLEFLIYFQGNSAPDKSGLPSDRFSAERTGGSVSTLTIQRTQQEDSAVYLCASSLAWAGSQQNQPQHFGDGTRLSIL.

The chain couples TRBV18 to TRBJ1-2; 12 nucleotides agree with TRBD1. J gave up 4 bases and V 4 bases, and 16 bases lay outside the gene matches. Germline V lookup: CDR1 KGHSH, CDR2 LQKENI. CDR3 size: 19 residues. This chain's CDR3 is CASSLKTGTGGEASYGYTF. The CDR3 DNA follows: TGTGCCAGCTCACTAAAAACCGGGACAGGGGGCGAGGCGAGCTATGGCTACACCTTC.

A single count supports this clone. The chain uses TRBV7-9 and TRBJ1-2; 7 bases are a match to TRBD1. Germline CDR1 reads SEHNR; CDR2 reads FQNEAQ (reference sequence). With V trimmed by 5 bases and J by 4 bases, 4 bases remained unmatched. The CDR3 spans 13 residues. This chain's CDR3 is CASSLDRVYGYTF. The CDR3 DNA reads TGTGCCAGCAGCCTAGACAGGGTCTATGGCTACACCTTC.

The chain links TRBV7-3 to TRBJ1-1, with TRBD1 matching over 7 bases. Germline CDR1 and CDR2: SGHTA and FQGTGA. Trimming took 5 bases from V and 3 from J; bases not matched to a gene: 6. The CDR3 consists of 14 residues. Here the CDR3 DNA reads TGTGCCAGCAGCCAGGGGGGTCCTTACACTGAAGCTTTCTTT. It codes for CASSQGGPYTEAFF. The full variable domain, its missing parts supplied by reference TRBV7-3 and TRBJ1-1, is GAGVSQTPSNKVTEKGKYVELRCDPISGHTALYWYRQSLGQGPEFLIYFQGTGAADDSGLPNDRFFAVRPEGSVSTLKIQRTERGDSAVYLCASSQGGPYTEAFFGQGTRLTVV.

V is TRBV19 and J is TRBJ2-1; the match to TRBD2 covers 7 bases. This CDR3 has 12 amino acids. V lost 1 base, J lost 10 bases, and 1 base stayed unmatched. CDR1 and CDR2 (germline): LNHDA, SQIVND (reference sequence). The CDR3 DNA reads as TGTGCCAGTAGTATAGTGGGAGGGGAGCAGTTCTTC. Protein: CASSIVGGEQFF.

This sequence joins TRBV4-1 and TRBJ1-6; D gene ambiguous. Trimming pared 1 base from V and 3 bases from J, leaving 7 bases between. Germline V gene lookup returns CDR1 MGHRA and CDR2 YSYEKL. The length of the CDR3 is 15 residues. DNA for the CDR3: TGCGCCAGCAGCCAAGTCAGACTCTATAATTCACCCCTCCACTTT. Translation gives CASSQVRLYNSPLHF.

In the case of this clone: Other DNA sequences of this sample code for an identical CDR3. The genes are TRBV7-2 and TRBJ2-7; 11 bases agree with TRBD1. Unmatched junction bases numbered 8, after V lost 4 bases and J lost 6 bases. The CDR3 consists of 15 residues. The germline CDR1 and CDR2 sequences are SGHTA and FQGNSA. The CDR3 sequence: CASSSTGTGGIEQYF. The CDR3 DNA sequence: TGTGCCAGCAGCTCAACTGGGACAGGGGGGATCGAGCAGTACTTC.

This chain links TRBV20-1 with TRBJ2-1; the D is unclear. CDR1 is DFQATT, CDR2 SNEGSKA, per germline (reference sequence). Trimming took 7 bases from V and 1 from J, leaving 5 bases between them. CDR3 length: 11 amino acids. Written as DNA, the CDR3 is TGCAGTGTTGGGTCCTACAATGAGCAGTTCTTC. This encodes CSVGSYNEQFF.

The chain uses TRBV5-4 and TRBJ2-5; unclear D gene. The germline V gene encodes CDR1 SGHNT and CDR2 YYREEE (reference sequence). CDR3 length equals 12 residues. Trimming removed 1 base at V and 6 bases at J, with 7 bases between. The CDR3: CASSLNLQTQYF. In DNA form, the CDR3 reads TGTGCCAGCAGCTTGAACCTCCAGACCCAGTACTTC. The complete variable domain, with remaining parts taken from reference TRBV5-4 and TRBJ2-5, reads ETGVTQSPTHLIKTRGQQVTLRCSSQSGHNTVSWYQQALGQGPQFIFQYYREEENGRGNFPPRFSGLQFPNYSSELNVNALELDDSALYLCASSLNLQTQYFGPGTRLLVL.

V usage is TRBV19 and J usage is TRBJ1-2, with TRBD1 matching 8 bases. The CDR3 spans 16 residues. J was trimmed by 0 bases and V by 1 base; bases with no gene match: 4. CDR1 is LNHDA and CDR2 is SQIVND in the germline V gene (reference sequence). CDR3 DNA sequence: TGTGCCAGTAGTATAGGGGACAGGCAAACTAACTATGGCTACACCTTC. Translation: CASSIGDRQTNYGYTF.

The CDR3 DNA is TGTGCCAGCAGCGTAGGGGATAGCAATCAGCCCCAGCATTTT. Translating gives CASSVGDSNQPQHF. This chain joins TRBV9 and TRBJ1-5; D is unclear. CDR3 length equals 14 residues. Trimming cost V 0 bases and J 0 bases, with 4 bases left between them. Germline lookup yields CDR1 SGDLS and CDR2 YYNGEE. Drawing the rest from reference TRBV9 and TRBJ1-5, the complete variable domain is DSGVTQTPKHLITATGQRVTLRCSPRSGDLSVYWYQQSLDQGLQFLIQYYNGEERAKGNILERFSAQQFPDLHSELNLSSLELGDSALYFCASSVGDSNQPQHFGDGTRLSIL.